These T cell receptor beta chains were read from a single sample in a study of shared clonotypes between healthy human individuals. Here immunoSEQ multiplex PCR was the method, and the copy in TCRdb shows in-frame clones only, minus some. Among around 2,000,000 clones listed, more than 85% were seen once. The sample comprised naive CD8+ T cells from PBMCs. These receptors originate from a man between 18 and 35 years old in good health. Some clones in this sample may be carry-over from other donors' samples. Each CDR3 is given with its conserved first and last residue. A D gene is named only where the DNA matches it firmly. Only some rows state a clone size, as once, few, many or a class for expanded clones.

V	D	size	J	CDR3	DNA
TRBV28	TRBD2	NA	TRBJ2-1	CASSPTSGRSSEQFF	TGTGCCAGCAGCCCTACTAGCGGGAGGAGCAGTGAGCAGTTCTTC
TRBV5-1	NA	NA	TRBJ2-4	CASSLDRAKNIQYF	TGCGCCAGCAGCTTGGACAGGGCCAAAAACATTCAGTACTTC
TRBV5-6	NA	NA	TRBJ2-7	CASNRWRNYEQYF	TGTGCCAGCAATCGGTGGCGGAACTACGAGCAGTACTTC
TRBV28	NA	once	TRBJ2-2	CASRLGGTGELFF	TGTGCCAGCAGACTTGGGGGCACCGGGGAGCTGTTTTTT
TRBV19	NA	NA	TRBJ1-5	CASSFRRETGNQPQHF	TGTGCCAGTAGTTTCAGGAGGGAAACAGGCAATCAGCCCCAGCATTTT
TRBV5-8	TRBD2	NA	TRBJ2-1	CASRVRGAYNEQFF	TGTGCCAGCAGAGTCCGGGGGGCCTACAATGAGCAGTTCTTC
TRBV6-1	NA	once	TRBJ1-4	CASSRPRGTNEKLFF	TGTGCCAGCAGCCGTCCCAGGGGAACTAATGAAAAACTGTTTTTT
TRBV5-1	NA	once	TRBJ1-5	CASSPTALGVYSNQPQHF	TGCGCCAGCAGCCCGACAGCGTTGGGGGTTTATAGCAATCAGCCCCAGCATTTT
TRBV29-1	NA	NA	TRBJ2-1	CSSVGGAPREQFF	TGCAGCTCAGTGGGGGGCGCCCCTCGGGAGCAGTTCTTC
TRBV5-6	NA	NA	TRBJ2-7	CASSSTDIEQYF	TGTGCCAGCAGTTCCACCGATATCGAGCAGTACTTC
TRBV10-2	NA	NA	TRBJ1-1	CASREQGLVNTEAFF	TGCGCCAGCAGAGAACAGGGTTTAGTGAACACTGAAGCTTTCTTT
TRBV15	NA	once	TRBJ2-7	CATSSDEGISYEQYF	TGTGCCACCAGCAGCGACGAGGGGATCTCCTACGAGCAGTACTTC
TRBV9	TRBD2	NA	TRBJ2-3	CASSPQGLAGLDTQYF	TGTGCCAGCAGCCCCCAGGGACTAGCGGGCTTGGATACGCAGTATTTT
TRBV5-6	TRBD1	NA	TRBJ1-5	CASSFGTGHQPQHF	TGTGCCAGCAGCTTCGGGACAGGGCATCAGCCCCAGCATTTT
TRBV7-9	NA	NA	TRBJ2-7	CASSSVGPSYEQYF	TGTGCCAGCAGTTCCGTTGGGCCCAGCTACGAGCAGTACTTC
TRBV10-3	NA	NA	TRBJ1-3	CAISDPDSFSGNTIYF	TGTGCCATCAGTGACCCGGACAGTTTCTCTGGAAACACCATATATTTT
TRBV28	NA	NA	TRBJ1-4	CASSFGRGNEKLFF	TGTGCCAGCAGTTTTGGCCGGGGAAATGAAAAACTGTTTTTT
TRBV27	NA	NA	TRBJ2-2	CASSSLNTGELFF	TGTGCCAGCAGTTCCCTCAACACCGGGGAGCTGTTTTTT
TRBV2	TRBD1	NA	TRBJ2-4	CASRRGQGNVKNIQYF	TGTGCCAGCAGGCGTGGACAGGGCAATGTCAAAAACATTCAGTACTTC
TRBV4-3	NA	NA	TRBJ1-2	CASSQARGTYGYTF	TGCGCCAGCAGCCAAGCCAGGGGAACCTATGGCTACACCTTC
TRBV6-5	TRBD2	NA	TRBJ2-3	CASSTTSGSTDTQYF	TGTGCCAGCAGTACCACTAGCGGGAGCACAGATACGCAGTATTTT
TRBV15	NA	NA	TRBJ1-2	CATSTRGAYTF	TGTGCCACCAGCACCCGGGGGGCCTACACCTTC
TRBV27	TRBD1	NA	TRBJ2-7	CASSLSRDRVPYEQYF	TGTGCCAGCAGTTTATCGAGGGACAGGGTGCCCTACGAGCAGTACTTC
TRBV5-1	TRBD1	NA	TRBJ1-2	CASSFSGGHGYTF	TGCGCCAGCAGCTTCTCAGGGGGGCATGGCTACACCTTC
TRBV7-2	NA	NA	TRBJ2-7	CASSLGSPPRGPPYEQYF	TGTGCCAGCAGCTTAGGATCCCCCCCCAGGGGACCGCCCTACGAGCAGTACTTC
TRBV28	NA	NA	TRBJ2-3	CASREQGTDTQYF	TGTGCCAGCAGGGAACAGGGCACAGATACGCAGTATTTT
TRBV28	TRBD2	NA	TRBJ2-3	CASSLPTSGTSADTQYF	TGTGCCAGCAGCCTCCCGACTAGCGGGACGTCGGCAGATACGCAGTATTTT
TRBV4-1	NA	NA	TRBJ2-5	CASSLLWGAQGWVGTQYF	TGCGCCAGCAGCCTCCTCTGGGGCGCGCAGGGGTGGGTGGGGACCCAGTACTTC
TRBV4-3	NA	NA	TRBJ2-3	CASSPLAGTDTQYF	TGCGCCAGCAGCCCGTTAGCGGGCACAGATACGCAGTATTTT
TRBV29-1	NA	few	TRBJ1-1	CSVGTENGQQAFF	TGCAGCGTTGGGACGGAGAACGGACAACAAGCTTTCTTT
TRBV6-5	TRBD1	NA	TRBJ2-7	CASSWDRGSYEQYF	TGTGCCAGCAGCTGGGACAGGGGGTCCTACGAGCAGTACTTC
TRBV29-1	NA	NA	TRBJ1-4	CSGRHREKLFF	TGCAGCGGAAGACATCGTGAAAAACTGTTTTTT
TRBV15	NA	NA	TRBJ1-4	CATSRVQVLSEKLFF	TGTGCCACCAGCAGAGTCCAGGTGCTTAGTGAAAAACTGTTTTTT
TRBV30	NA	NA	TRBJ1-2	CAWSVLGANYGYTF	TGTGCCTGGAGTGTACTAGGAGCTAACTATGGCTACACCTTC
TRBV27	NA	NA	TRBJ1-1	CASGPRAVKNTEAFF	TGTGCCAGCGGCCCCCGGGCCGTCAAGAACACTGAAGCTTTCTTT
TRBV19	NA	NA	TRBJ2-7	CASSPFSSYEQYF	TGTGCCAGTAGTCCCTTCAGCTCCTACGAGCAGTACTTC
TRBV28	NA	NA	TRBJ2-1	CASSHGVEQFF	TGTGCCAGCAGCCATGGGGTTGAGCAGTTCTTC
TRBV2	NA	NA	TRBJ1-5	CASRPTDQPQHF	TGTGCCAGCAGGCCAACCGATCAGCCCCAGCATTTT
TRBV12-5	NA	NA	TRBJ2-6	CASGLGQPPTSGANVLTF	TGTGCTAGTGGTTTAGGCCAGCCACCAACCTCTGGGGCCAACGTCCTGACTTTC
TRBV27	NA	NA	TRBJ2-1	CASSLRQGQGEQFF	TGTGCCAGCAGTTTACGGCAGGGCCAGGGCGAGCAGTTCTTC
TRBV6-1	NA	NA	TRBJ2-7	CASKVGISEQYF	TGTGCCAGCAAAGTCGGGATCTCCGAGCAGTACTTC
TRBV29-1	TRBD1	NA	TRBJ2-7	CSVAGTGMEALGEQYF	TGCAGCGTTGCCGGGACAGGGATGGAGGCTTTGGGGGAGCAGTACTTC
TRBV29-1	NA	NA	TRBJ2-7	CSVDDTSYEQYF	TGCAGCGTTGATGACACCTCCTACGAGCAGTACTTC
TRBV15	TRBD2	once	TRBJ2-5	CATSRDRLAGRKETQYF	TGTGCCACCAGCAGAGATCGGCTAGCGGGGCGTAAAGAGACCCAGTACTTC
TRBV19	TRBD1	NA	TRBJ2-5	CASSSFPTGVETQYF	TGTGCCAGTAGTAGCTTCCCGACAGGGGTGGAGACCCAGTACTTC
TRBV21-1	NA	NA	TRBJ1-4	CASELRGDRDNEKLFF	TGTGCCAGCGAACTTCGGGGGGACAGGGACAATGAAAAACTGTTTTTT
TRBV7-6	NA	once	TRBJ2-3	CASSSDRDTSSTDTQYF	TGTGCCAGCAGCTCAGACCGGGACACCTCTAGCACAGATACGCAGTATTTT